This TCR beta chain was sequenced in a study of lymphopenia after photon versus proton radiotherapy. Findings of the study overall: Post-nadir TCR diversity decline inversely tracked overall survival among those who died. Under photons, naive T cells and diversity fell while effector/memory populations rose. Oligoclonal CD8+ Temra expansion after nadir drove photon patients' diversity drop.

Sequenced by immunoSEQ multiplex PCR; TCRdb stores in-frame clones only, minus some. In the table there are about 12,000 clones, 89% of which are singletons. A word on this clone: As yet, its antigen is unknown.

The CDR3 covers 19 residues. This receptor was taken from a man in his fifties or sixties with pancreatic cancer. Source: peripheral blood, taken from a patient treated with proton-based radiotherapy. The V call is TRBV1, the J call TRBJ2-3; no check of the table's D call, TRBD2, against the DNA was made. TRBV1 is deemed a pseudogene. The CDR3 sequence is CTSSQDSAGTSGSTDTQYF. For the CDR3, the DNA is TGCACCAGCAGCCAAGACTCGGCGGGGACTAGCGGGAGCACAGATACGCAGTATTTT.